Shown below are 20 T cell receptor beta chains from a single sample sequenced in a study of blood T cell repertoires in COVID-19. Some clones are missing from TCRdb's copy, which holds only in-frame ones; the method was immunoSEQ multiplex PCR. The table shows around 130,000 clones, with about 86% occurring only once. Sample: peripheral blood. The receptors come from a human donor in a cohort sampled during active COVID-19.

This clone showed up just once. The CDR3 bases are TGTGCCAGCAGTTCGGACAGGGGGAATTCACCCCTCCACTTT. Protein product: CASSSDRGNSPLHF. The rearrangement joins TRBV5-4 to TRBJ1-6; 10 bases line up with TRBD1. The CDR3 extends over 14 amino acids. Germline loops: CDR1 SGHNT, CDR2 YYREEE (reference sequence). After removal of 5 bases from V and 7 bases from J, the junction contained 3 bases not matched to a gene.

The chain joins TRBV3-1 (or the pseudogene TRBV3-2) to TRBJ2-7, with D unresolved. Looked up from germline, CDR1 is LGHDT and CDR2 is YNNKEL (reference sequence). V lost 4 bases and J lost 6, with 10 bases in between. The CDR3 has 12 residues. CDR3 nucleotide sequence: TGTGCCAGCAGCCTACTTAGCACCGAGCAGTACTTC. Translating it yields CASSLLSTEQYF.

The genes are TRBV14 and TRBJ2-1, with 9 positions matching TRBD1. Trimming removed 2 bases from V and 2 bases from J; junction bases left unmatched: 1. This CDR3 comprises 15 residues. Germline lookup yields CDR1 SGHDN and CDR2 FVKESK. CDR3 coding DNA: TGTGCCAGCAGCCAACGACAGGGGGCCTACAATGAGCAGTTCTTC. Amino acid sequence: CASSQRQGAYNEQFF.

The V call is TRBV19, the J call TRBJ1-5; 7 bases line up with TRBD1. The CDR3 totals 14 residues. The germline V gene has CDR1 LNHDA and CDR2 SQIVND (reference sequence). J lost 3 bases, V lost 4 bases, and 3 bases had no gene match. CDR3 bases: TGTGCCAGTAGTAGGGGACAGCCCAATCAGCCCCAGCATTTT. It yields the protein CASSRGQPNQPQHF.

The chain is built from TRBV24-1 and TRBJ2-6; 7 bases fit TRBD2. Germline V gene sequence: CDR1 KGHDR, CDR2 SFDVKD. The CDR3 runs 17 residues. Trimming took 3 bases from V and 4 from J; bases not matched to a gene: 8. The CDR3 is CATSDTDAGVGANVLTF. In DNA form, the CDR3 reads TGTGCCACCAGTGATACGGACGCGGGAGTAGGGGCCAACGTCCTGACTTTC.

V is TRBV9 and J is TRBJ2-3; TRBD2 aligns across 7 bases. The length of the CDR3 is 16 residues. The J segment lost 1 base and the V segment lost 3 bases, leaving 8 bases of the junction unmatched. Germline V gives CDR1 SGDLS, CDR2 YYNGEE. The chain's CDR3 is CASSAPASGGTDTQYF. Here the CDR3 DNA reads TGTGCCAGCAGCGCCCCGGCCAGCGGGGGCACAGATACGCAGTATTTT.

The V and J genes are TRBV19 and TRBJ1-3; 7 bases line up with TRBD1. Trimming cost V 10 bases and J 4 bases; bases outside gene matches: 4. The germline gives CDR1 LNHDA, CDR2 SQIVND (reference sequence). The CDR3 is made up of 12 amino acids. The CDR3 loop reads CATGQRGNTIYF. The CDR3 bases are TGTGCCACGGGACAGAGGGGAAACACCATATATTTT. Supplemented by reference TRBV19 and TRBJ1-3, the full variable domain reads DGGITQSPKYLFRKEGQNVTLSCEQNLNHDAMYWYRQDPGQGLRLIYYSQIVNDFQKGDIAEGYSVSREKKESFPLTVTSAQKNPTAFYLCATGQRGNTIYFGEGSWLTVV.

This chain links TRBV10-1 with TRBJ2-1; D is uncertain. The V end lost 0 bases, the J end lost 9 bases, and 18 bases lay between the germline ends. The CDR3 covers 16 residues. Germline V lookup: CDR1 WNHNN, CDR2 SYGVQD (reference sequence). Written as DNA, the CDR3 is TGCGCCAGCAGTGAGTCGAAGTACCTTACCACGGGTGAGCAGTTCTTC. It encodes CASSESKYLTTGEQFF.

The chain has TRBV13 and TRBJ1-2; 8 bases are a match to TRBD1. Germline-derived CDR1 and CDR2 are PRHDT and FYEKMQ (reference sequence). This CDR3 is built from 15 residues. V was clipped by 0 bases and J by 4 bases; unmatched bases: 4. The CDR3 DNA reads as TGTGCCAGCAGCTTAGGCGGACAGGGTGGCTATGGCTACACCTTC. Translation: CASSLGGQGGYGYTF.

V usage is TRBV5-1 and J usage is TRBJ1-6, with TRBD1 as a possible D gene (6 bases). CDR3 size: 15 residues. The germline V and J ends were trimmed by 1 base and 4 bases, with 9 bases remaining between them. From germline, CDR1 is SGHRS and CDR2 YFSETQ. The CDR3 DNA sequence: TGCGCCAGCAGCTTGAAGGGGGATTATAATTCACCCCTCCACTTT. Residues: CASSLKGDYNSPLHF.

This chain links TRBV6-5 with TRBJ2-7, with TRBD1 matching over 8 bases. In germline, CDR1 is MNHEY, CDR2 SVGAGI. V lost 10 bases, J lost 4 bases, and 6 bases stayed unmatched. This CDR3 region has 12 residues. The CDR3 loop reads CATADRVYEQYF. The CDR3 DNA reads as TGTGCCACCGCGGACAGGGTTTACGAGCAGTACTTC.

This rearrangement joins TRBV28 to TRBJ1-2; no firm D call. There are 13 residues in the CDR3. The V and J ends lost 2 bases and 7 bases respectively, with 11 bases between them. Germline V gene data show CDR1 as MDHEN and CDR2 as SYDVKM. The CDR3 loop reads CASSLAGRGGYTF. CDR3 DNA: TGTGCCAGCAGTTTAGCGGGGAGAGGTGGCTACACCTTC.

This clone has more than one count but fewer than ten. The rearrangement links TRBV7-2 to TRBJ2-1; TRBD1 agrees at 7 bases. Germline CDR1 is SGHTA and CDR2 is FQGNSA. The ends lost 2 bases at V and 5 bases at J; junction bases unmatched: 12. CDR3 length equals 17 residues. The CDR3 spells CASSLWKGADQDNEQFF. In nucleotides, the CDR3 is TGTGCCAGCAGCTTATGGAAGGGGGCTGATCAGGACAATGAGCAGTTCTTC.

This CDR3 reads CASSLGQGVGTEAFF. The CDR3, as DNA: TGCGCCAGCAGCTTAGGGCAGGGCGTCGGCACTGAAGCTTTCTTT. This chain joins TRBV5-1 and TRBJ1-1, with D tentatively TRBD1 (5 bases). This CDR3 contains 15 residues. V lost 2 bases and J lost 4, with 15 bases in between. Germline-derived CDR1 and CDR2 are SGHRS and YFSETQ.

In DNA form, the CDR3 reads TGTGCCAGCAGCTTAGGTCAGGAGCGGGGGGCGTTCACAGATACGCAGTATTTT. Translated, it gives CASSLGQERGAFTDTQYF. This chain links TRBV7-2 with TRBJ2-3, with 9 positions matching TRBD2. Germline assignment: CDR1 SGHTA and CDR2 FQGNSA. CDR3 size: 18 residues. Trimming cost V 1 base and J 2 bases; bases outside gene matches: 10.

This rearrangement joins TRBV28 to TRBJ2-7; TRBD1 matches 8 bases. This CDR3 has 14 residues. Trimming at V came to 7 bases and at J to 6 bases, leaving 11 bases not matched to a gene. From germline, CDR1 is MDHEN and CDR2 SYDVKM. The CDR3 sequence is CASITGGHLGEQYF. The CDR3 DNA reads as TGTGCCAGCATAACAGGGGGTCATCTTGGCGAGCAGTACTTC.

The chain has TRBV6-6 and TRBJ2-3, with TRBD1 identical over 9 bases. Trimming removed 5 bases from V and 2 bases from J; junction bases left unmatched: 11. The CDR3 has 17 amino acids. The germline V gene has CDR1 MNHNY and CDR2 SVGAGI (reference sequence). The CDR3 protein is CASSPHSGQGNTDTQYF. DNA of the CDR3: TGTGCCAGCAGTCCCCATTCGGGACAGGGCAACACAGATACGCAGTATTTT.

The chain joins TRBV3-1 (or the pseudogene TRBV3-2) to TRBJ1-1; D is unclear. The CDR3 runs 13 residues. Germline CDR1 and CDR2: LGHDT and YNNKEL (reference sequence). The V gene lost 1 base and the J gene lost 1 base, with 4 bases spanning the gap. The CDR3 DNA reads TGTGCCAGCAGCCAAGCAGGGAACACTGAAGCTTTCTTT. It specifies CASSQAGNTEAFF.

The chain couples TRBV29-1 to TRBJ2-5; D might be TRBD1 (5 bases). CDR3 size: 12 residues. CDR1 and CDR2 (germline): SQVTM, ANQGSEA. V lost 3 bases and J 5 bases, leaving 10 bases between the germline ends. The DNA of the CDR3 is TGCAGCGTTGACAGGGTTAGCGAGACCCAGTACTTC. Translated: CSVDRVSETQYF.

V gene TRBV18 combines with J gene TRBJ2-6; the D is unclear. Germline loops: CDR1 KGHSH, CDR2 LQKENI. CDR3 length: 17 residues. V was clipped by 0 bases and J by 0 bases, with 9 bases between them. CDR3 residues: CASSPPVSHSGANVLTF. As DNA, the CDR3 is TGTGCCAGCTCACCACCGGTCAGTCACTCTGGGGCCAACGTCCTGACTTTC.